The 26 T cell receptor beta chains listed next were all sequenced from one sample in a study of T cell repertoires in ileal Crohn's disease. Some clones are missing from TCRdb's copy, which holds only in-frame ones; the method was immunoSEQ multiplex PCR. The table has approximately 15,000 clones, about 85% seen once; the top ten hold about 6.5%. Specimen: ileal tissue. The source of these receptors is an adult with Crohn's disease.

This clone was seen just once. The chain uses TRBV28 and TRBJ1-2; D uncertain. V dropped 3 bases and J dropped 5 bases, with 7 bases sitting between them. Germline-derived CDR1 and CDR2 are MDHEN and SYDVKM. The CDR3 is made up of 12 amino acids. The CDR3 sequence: CASSLEGYGYTF. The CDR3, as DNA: TGTGCCAGCAGTTTGGAGGGATATGGCTACACCTTC.

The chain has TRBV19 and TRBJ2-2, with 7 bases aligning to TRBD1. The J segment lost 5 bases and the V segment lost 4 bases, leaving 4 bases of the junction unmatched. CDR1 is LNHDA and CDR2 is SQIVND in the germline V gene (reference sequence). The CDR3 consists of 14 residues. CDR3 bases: TGTGCCAGTAGTAACGGCAGGGGGACCGGGGAGCTGTTTTTT. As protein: CASSNGRGTGELFF.

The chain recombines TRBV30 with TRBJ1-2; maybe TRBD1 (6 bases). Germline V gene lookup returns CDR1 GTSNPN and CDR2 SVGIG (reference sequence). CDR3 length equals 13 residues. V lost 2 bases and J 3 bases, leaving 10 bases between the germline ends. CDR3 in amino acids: CAWSSDSYYGYTF. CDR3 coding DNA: TGTGCCTGGAGTTCGGACAGCTACTATGGCTACACCTTC.

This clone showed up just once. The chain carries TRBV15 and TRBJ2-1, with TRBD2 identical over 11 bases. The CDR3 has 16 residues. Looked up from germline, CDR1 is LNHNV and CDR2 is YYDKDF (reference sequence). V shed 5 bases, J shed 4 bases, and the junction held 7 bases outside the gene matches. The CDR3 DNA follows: TGTGCCACCAGCGTGCCGACTAGCGGGGCTTACAATGAGCAGTTCTTC. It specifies CATSVPTSGAYNEQFF. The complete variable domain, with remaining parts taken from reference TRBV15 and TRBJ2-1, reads DAMVIQNPRYQVTQFGKPVTLSCSQTLNHNVMYWYQQKSSQAPKLLFHYYDKDFNNEADTPDNFQSRRPNTSFCFLDIRSPGLGDTAMYLCATSVPTSGAYNEQFFGPGTRLTVL.

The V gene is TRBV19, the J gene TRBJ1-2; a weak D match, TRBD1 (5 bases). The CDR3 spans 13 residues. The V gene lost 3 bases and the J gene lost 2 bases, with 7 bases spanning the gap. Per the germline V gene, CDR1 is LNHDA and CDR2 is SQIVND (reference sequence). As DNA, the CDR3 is TGTGCCAGTAGTATTAAGGGGAACTATGGCTACACCTTC. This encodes CASSIKGNYGYTF.

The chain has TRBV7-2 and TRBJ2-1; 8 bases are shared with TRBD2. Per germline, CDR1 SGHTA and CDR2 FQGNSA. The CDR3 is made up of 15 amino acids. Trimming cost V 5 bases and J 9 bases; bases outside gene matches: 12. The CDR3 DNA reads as TGTGCCAGCAGCCTGGGACGGGAGGGCCGCGGTGAGCAGTTCTTC. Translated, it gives CASSLGREGRGEQFF.

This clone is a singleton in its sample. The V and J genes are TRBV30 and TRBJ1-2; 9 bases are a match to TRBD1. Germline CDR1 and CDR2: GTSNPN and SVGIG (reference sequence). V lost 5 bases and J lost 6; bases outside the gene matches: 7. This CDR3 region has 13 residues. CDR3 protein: CAWRRDRVHGYTF. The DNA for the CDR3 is TGTGCCTGGCGCCGGGACAGGGTCCATGGCTACACCTTC. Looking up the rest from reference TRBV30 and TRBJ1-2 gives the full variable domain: SQTIHQWPATLVQPVGSPLSLECTVEGTSNPNLYWYRQAAGRGLQLLFYSVGIGQISSEVPQNLSASRPQDRQFILSSKKLLLSDSGFYLCAWRRDRVHGYTFGSGTRLTVV.

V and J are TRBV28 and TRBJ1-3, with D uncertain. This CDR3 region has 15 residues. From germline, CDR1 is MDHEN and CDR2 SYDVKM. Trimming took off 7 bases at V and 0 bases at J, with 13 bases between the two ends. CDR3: CASKKSLSSGNTIYF. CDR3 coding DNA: TGTGCCAGCAAAAAAAGTCTGAGCTCTGGAAACACCATATATTTT.

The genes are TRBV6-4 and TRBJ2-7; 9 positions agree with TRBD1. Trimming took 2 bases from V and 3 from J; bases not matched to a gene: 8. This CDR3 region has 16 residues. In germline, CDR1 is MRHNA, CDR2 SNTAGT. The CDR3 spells CASSDTRTGANYEQYF. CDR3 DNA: TGTGCCAGCAGTGACACCAGGACAGGGGCGAACTACGAGCAGTACTTC.

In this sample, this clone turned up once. CDR3 DNA: TGTGCCAGCAGCTTAGTACAGCTGGCAACTAATGAAAAACTGTTTTTT. This translates into CASSLVQLATNEKLFF. The gene calls are TRBV7-8 and TRBJ1-4; D remains unclear. This CDR3 has 16 amino acids. With 1 base removed from V and 0 bases from J, the gap between germline ends came to 9 bases. The germline V gene encodes CDR1 SGHVS and CDR2 FQNEAQ.

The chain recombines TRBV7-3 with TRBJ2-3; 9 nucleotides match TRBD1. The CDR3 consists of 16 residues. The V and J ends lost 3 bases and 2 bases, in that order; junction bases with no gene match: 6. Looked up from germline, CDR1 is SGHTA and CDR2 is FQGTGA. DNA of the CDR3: TGTGCCAGCAGCTTGGGGGGACAGGGCCCCACAGATACGCAGTATTTT. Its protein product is CASSLGGQGPTDTQYF.

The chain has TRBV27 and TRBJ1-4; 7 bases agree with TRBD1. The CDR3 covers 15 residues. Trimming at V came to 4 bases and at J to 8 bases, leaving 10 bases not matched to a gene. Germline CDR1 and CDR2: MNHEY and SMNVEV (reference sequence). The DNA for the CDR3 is TGTGCCAGCAGTTCTTCTTCCCCGGGACAGGAAAAACTGTTTTTT. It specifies CASSSSSPGQEKLFF.

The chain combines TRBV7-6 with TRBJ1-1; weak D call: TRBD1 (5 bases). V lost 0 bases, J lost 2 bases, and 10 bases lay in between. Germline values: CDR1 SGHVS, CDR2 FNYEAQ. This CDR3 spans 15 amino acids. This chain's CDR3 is CASSLAEGANTEAFF. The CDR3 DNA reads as TGTGCCAGCAGCTTAGCGGAAGGGGCAAACACTGAAGCTTTCTTT.

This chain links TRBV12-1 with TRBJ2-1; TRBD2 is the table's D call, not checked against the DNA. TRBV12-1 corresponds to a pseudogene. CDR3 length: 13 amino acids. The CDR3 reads CASSFPSWDEQFF. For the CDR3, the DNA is TGTGCCAGCAGCTTTCCTAGTTGGGATGAGCAGTTCTTC.

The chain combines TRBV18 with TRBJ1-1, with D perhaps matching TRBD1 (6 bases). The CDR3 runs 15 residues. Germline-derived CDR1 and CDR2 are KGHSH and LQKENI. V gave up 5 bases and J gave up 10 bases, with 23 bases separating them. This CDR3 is CASSANRDPLSGAFF. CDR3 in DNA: TGTGCCAGCTCAGCGAACAGGGACCCCCTGTCAGGAGCTTTCTTT.

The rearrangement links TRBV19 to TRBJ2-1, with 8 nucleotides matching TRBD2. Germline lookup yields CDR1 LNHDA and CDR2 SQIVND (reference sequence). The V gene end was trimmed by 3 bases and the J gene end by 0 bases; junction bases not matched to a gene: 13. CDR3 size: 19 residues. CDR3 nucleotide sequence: TGTGCCAGTAGTATCCGGGGGGGCCACCAACTAAGCTCCTACAATGAGCAGTTCTTC. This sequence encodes CASSIRGGHQLSSYNEQFF.

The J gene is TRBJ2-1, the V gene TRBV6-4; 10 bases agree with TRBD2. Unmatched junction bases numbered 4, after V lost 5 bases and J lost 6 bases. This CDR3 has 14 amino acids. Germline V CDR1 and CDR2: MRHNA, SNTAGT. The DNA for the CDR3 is TGTGCCAGCAGTCCCGGGACTAGCGCCAATGAGCAGTTCTTC. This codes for CASSPGTSANEQFF.

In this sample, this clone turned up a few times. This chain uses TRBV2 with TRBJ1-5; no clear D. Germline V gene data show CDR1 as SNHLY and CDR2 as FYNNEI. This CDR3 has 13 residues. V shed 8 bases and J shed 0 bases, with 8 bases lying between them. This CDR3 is CASSTFSNQPQHF. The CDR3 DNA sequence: TGTGCCAGCTCGACTTTTAGCAATCAGCCCCAGCATTTT.

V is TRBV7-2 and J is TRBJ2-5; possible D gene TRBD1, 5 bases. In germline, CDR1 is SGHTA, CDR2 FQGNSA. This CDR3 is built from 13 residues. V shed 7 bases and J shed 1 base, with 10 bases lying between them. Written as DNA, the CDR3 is TGTGCCAGCAAGGGCAGGGCCCAAGAGACCCAGTACTTC. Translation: CASKGRAQETQYF.

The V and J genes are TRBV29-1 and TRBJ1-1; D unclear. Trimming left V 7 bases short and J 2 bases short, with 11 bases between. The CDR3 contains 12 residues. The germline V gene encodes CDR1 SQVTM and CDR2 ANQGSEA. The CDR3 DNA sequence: TGCAGCGCCGAGCTATACAACACTGAAGCTTTCTTT. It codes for CSAELYNTEAFF.

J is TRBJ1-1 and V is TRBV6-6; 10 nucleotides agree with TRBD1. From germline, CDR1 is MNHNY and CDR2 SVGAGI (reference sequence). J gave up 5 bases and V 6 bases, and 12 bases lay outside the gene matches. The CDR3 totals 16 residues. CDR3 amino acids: CASSPGQGGKRTEAFF. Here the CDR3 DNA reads TGTGCCAGCAGCCCCGGACAGGGGGGAAAGAGGACTGAAGCTTTCTTT.

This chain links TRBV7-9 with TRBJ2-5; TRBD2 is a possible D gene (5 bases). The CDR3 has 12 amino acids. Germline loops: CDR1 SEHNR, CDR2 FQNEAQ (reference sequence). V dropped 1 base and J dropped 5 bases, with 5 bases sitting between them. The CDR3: CASSLGEETQYF. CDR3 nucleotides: TGTGCCAGCAGCTTAGGGGAGGAGACCCAGTACTTC.

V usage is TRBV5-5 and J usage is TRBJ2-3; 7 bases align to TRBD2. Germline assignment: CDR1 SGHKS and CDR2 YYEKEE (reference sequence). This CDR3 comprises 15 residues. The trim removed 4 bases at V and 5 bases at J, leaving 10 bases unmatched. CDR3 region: CASSVRDYLLDTQYF. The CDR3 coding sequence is TGTGCCAGCAGCGTGAGGGACTATTTACTAGATACGCAGTATTTT.

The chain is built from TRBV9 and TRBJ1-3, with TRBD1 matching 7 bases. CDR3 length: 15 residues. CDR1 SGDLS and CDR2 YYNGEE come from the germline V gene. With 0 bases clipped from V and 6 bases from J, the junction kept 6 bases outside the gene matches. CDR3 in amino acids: CASSVAGTVVNTIYF. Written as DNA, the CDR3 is TGTGCCAGCAGCGTAGCGGGGACAGTGGTAAACACCATATATTTT.

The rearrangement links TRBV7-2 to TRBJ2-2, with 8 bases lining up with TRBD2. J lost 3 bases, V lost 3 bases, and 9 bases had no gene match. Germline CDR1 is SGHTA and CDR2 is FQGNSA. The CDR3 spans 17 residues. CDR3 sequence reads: CASSFFSGLEDTGELFF. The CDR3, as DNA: TGTGCCAGCAGCTTTTTTTCGGGACTAGAGGACACCGGGGAGCTGTTTTTT.

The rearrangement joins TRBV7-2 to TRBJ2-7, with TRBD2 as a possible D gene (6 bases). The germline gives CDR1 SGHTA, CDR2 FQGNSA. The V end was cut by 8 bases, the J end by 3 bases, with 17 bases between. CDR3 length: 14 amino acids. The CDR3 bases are TGTGCCAGCCGCGGGACGCAGCTCGACTACGAGCAGTACTTC. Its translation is CASRGTQLDYEQYF.